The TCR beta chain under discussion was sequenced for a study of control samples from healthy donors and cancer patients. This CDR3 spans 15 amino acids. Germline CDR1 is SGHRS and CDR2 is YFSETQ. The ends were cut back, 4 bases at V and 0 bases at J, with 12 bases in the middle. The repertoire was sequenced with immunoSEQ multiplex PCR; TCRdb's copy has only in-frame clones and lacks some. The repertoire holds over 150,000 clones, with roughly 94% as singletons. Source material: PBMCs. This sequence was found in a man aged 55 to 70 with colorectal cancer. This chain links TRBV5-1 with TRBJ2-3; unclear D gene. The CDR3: CASSKDRTSTDTQYF. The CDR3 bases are TGCGCCAGCAGCAAGGACCGAACTAGCACAGATACGCAGTATTTT.